The 23 T cell receptor beta chains given below trace back to one sample, sequenced in a study of neoadjuvant anti-PD-1 for oral cavity cancer. Profiling relied on immunoSEQ multiplex PCR, and the TCRdb table lists in-frame clones only, not all of them. The table shows tens of thousands of clones, with 40% to 50% occurring only once. Described time point: after neoadjuvant nivolumab, at surgical resection. Sequenced here: tumor tissue, sampled after nivolumab (anti-PD-1) treatment. All receptors derive from a person aged 40 to 85 with oral cavity squamous cell carcinoma.

The chain has TRBV11-2 and TRBJ1-2, with 7 bases aligning to TRBD1. After removal of 0 bases from V and 3 bases from J, the junction contained 4 bases not matched to a gene. Per the germline V gene, CDR1 is SGHAT and CDR2 is FQNNGV. The CDR3 totals 15 residues. The CDR3: CASSLDRQGDYGYTF. The CDR3 DNA reads as TGTGCCAGCAGCTTAGATCGACAGGGTGACTATGGCTACACCTTC.

In its sample, this clone ranks as medium-sized. The chain has TRBV2 and TRBJ2-7, with D perhaps matching TRBD1 or TRBD2 (5 bases each). The length of the CDR3 is 15 residues. Germline lookup yields CDR1 SNHLY and CDR2 FYNNEI. The V end lost 6 bases, the J end lost 2 bases, and 17 bases lay between the germline ends. CDR3 sequence reads: CASRLTRGPPYEQYF. The CDR3 nucleotides read TGTGCCAGCAGACTAACCCGGGGACCTCCCTACGAGCAGTACTTC.

This chain joins TRBV6-5 and TRBJ2-3, with a weak D call TRBD2 (5 bases). This CDR3 has 16 amino acids. Trimming took off 0 bases at V and 4 bases at J, with 14 bases between the two ends. Germline V lookup: CDR1 MNHEY, CDR2 SVGAGI. The CDR3 DNA is TGTGCCAGCAGTTACTCGACGGGGAAGGGAGCAGATACGCAGTATTTT. This gives the protein CASSYSTGKGADTQYF.

Only one count was recorded for this clone. This chain connects TRBV4-3 to TRBJ1-1; D gene uncertain. This CDR3 is 15 amino acids long. V gave up 1 base and J gave up 2 bases, with 11 bases separating them. CDR1 and CDR2 from the germline V gene are LGHNA and YSLEER. CDR3 nucleotide sequence: TGCGCCAGCAGCCAAGCTACAGTCCCTAACACTGAAGCTTTCTTT. Protein sequence: CASSQATVPNTEAFF.

The rearrangement links TRBV28 to TRBJ2-2; D may be TRBD1 (5 bases). V was clipped by 6 bases and J by 6 bases, with 17 bases between them. The germline V gene has CDR1 MDHEN and CDR2 SYDVKM. The CDR3 length is 15 residues. The CDR3 loop is CASRPLTVSPGELFF. DNA for the CDR3: TGTGCCAGCAGACCGCTGACAGTTTCCCCCGGGGAGCTGTTTTTT.

This clone has a handful of counts. The chain joins TRBV6-1 to TRBJ2-5; 9 nucleotides align to TRBD2. Germline CDR1 and CDR2: MNHNS and SASEGT. This CDR3 has 18 residues. J gave up 1 base and V 2 bases, and 11 bases lay outside the gene matches. The DNA of the CDR3 is TGTGCCAGCAGTGAAAGACCTTGGCTAGCGGGGACCCAAGAGACCCAGTACTTC. Its translation: CASSERPWLAGTQETQYF.

This clone has a handful of counts. The rearrangement joins TRBV28 to TRBJ2-3; D possibly corresponds to TRBD1 (5 bases). V was cut by 3 bases and J by 2 bases, with 12 bases left in between. Germline values: CDR1 MDHEN, CDR2 SYDVKM. The CDR3 contains 15 residues. CDR3 sequence: CASSFNRYLTDTQYF. The CDR3 region has the DNA TGTGCCAGCAGTTTCAACAGGTACCTCACAGATACGCAGTATTTT.

This clone was seen at least ten times. The chain employs TRBV7-2 and TRBJ1-2; maybe TRBD1 (5 bases). The CDR3 covers 13 residues. Germline V gives CDR1 SGHTA, CDR2 FQGNSA. V lost 7 bases, J lost 7 bases, and 16 bases lay in between. DNA for the CDR3: TGTGCCAGCATTTCTGGGGGTTTAGGTGGCTACACCTTC. Protein: CASISGGLGGYTF.

This clone was recorded a few times. The chain has TRBV6-1 and TRBJ2-5; 7 bases map to TRBD1. Germline V CDR1 and CDR2: MNHNS, SASEGT. With 7 bases clipped from V and 3 bases from J, the junction kept 2 bases outside the gene matches. CDR3 size: 12 residues. CDR3 in amino acids: CASTQGEETQYF. The DNA for the CDR3 is TGTGCCAGCACCCAGGGGGAAGAGACCCAGTACTTC.

This rearrangement joins TRBV10-2 to TRBJ2-5; no clear D. Germline V CDR1 and CDR2: WSHSY, SAAADI. The CDR3 loop spans 12 amino acids. V was cut by 3 bases and J by 2 bases, with 4 bases left in between. Here the CDR3 DNA reads TGCGCCAGCAGTGAACCACAAGAGACCCAGTACTTC. It is translated as CASSEPQETQYF.

The chain carries TRBV5-1 and TRBJ2-1; tentatively, D is TRBD2 (5 bases). The V gene's germline CDR1 is SGHRS and CDR2 YFSETQ. Trimming took off 0 bases at V and 0 bases at J, with 7 bases between the two ends. This CDR3 region has 15 residues. In nucleotides, the CDR3 is TGCGCCAGCAGCTTGGTCGGGGACTCCTACAATGAGCAGTTCTTC. Amino acids: CASSLVGDSYNEQFF.

The CDR3 is CASTRQGVVTGELFF. CDR3 coding DNA: TGTGCCAGCACCCGACAGGGAGTTGTGACCGGGGAGCTGTTTTTT. The chain carries TRBV2 and TRBJ2-2; TRBD1 aligns across 7 bases. The length of the CDR3 is 15 residues. Germline assignment: CDR1 SNHLY and CDR2 FYNNEI. The V and J ends lost 7 bases and 5 bases, in that order; junction bases with no gene match: 10.

V and J are TRBV6-4 and TRBJ1-1; 10 bases map to TRBD1. The trim removed 5 bases at V and 11 bases at J, leaving 11 bases unmatched. The CDR3 is 14 amino acids. CDR1 is MRHNA and CDR2 is SNTAGT in the germline V gene. The CDR3 here is CASSWDRGVLEAFF. In DNA form, the CDR3 reads TGTGCCAGCAGTTGGGACAGGGGCGTTCTGGAGGCTTTCTTT.

This clone was seen only a few times. The chain is built from TRBV6-5 and TRBJ2-7; the match to TRBD1 covers 7 bases. In germline, CDR1 is MNHEY, CDR2 SVGAGI. The trim removed 6 bases at V and 3 bases at J, leaving 8 bases unmatched. The CDR3 contains 14 residues. CDR3 loop: CASRRPGQFYEQYF. In nucleotides, the CDR3 is TGTGCCAGCAGACGACCGGGACAGTTCTACGAGCAGTACTTC.

The rearrangement uses TRBV28 and TRBJ2-1; TRBD1 might be the D (5 bases). V dropped 2 bases and J dropped 10 bases, with 9 bases sitting between them. The germline V gene has CDR1 MDHEN and CDR2 SYDVKM. This CDR3 comprises 12 residues. The CDR3 loop reads CASSLARAEQFF. In DNA form, the CDR3 reads TGTGCCAGCAGTTTAGCCAGGGCCGAGCAGTTCTTC.

The V call is TRBV12-5, the J call TRBJ1-1; D perhaps matches TRBD1 (6 bases). Trimming shortened V by 8 bases and J by 0 bases, and 16 bases separated the two germline ends. Germline V lookup: CDR1 LGHNT, CDR2 FRNRAP. This CDR3 contains 15 residues. In DNA form, the CDR3 reads TGTGCTAGTAGGCCTAGGGGGGACTTGAACACTGAAGCTTTCTTT. As protein: CASRPRGDLNTEAFF.

V gene TRBV4-1 combines with J gene TRBJ1-2; TRBD1 might be the D (6 bases). The germline CDR1 and CDR2 sequences are MGHRA and YSYEKL. V lost 0 bases, J lost 4 bases, and 9 bases lay in between. The CDR3 is made up of 14 amino acids. CDR3: CASSQDTGTYGYTF. The CDR3 DNA reads TGCGCCAGCAGCCAAGACACAGGGACCTATGGCTACACCTTC.

This chain links TRBV6-5 with TRBJ2-5; perhaps TRBD2 as D (6 bases). CDR1 and CDR2 from the germline V gene are MNHEY and SVGAGI. The CDR3 covers 15 residues. Between the trimmed V and J ends, which lost 2 bases and 4 bases, there was a span of 14 bases. The CDR3: CASSYGGMGTETQYF. CDR3 DNA: TGTGCCAGCAGTTACGGGGGGATGGGGACAGAGACCCAGTACTTC.

This chain connects TRBV11-2 to TRBJ2-1; weak D call: TRBD1 (5 bases). Germline lookup yields CDR1 SGHAT and CDR2 FQNNGV. CDR3 size: 14 residues. Trimming removed 1 base from V and 8 bases from J, with 12 bases in between. CDR3 bases: TGTGCCAGCAGCTTAGTAGGGGCGGCTGATGAGCAGTTCTTC. It translates to CASSLVGAADEQFF. Complete variable domain (other parts from reference TRBV11-2 and TRBJ2-1): EAGVAQSPRYKIIEKRQSVAFWCNPISGHATLYWYQQILGQGPKLLIQFQNNGVVDDSQLPKDRFSAERLKGVDSTLKIQPAKLEDSAVYLCASSLVGAADEQFFGPGTRLTVL.

Details on this clone: Relative to the germline gene, one junction end is altered; a read error may explain this. The chain uses TRBV7-3 and TRBJ2-5, with 10 positions matching TRBD1. CDR3 size: 15 residues. CDR1 and CDR2 from the germline V gene are SGHTA and FQGTGA. CDR3 bases: TGCGCCAGCAGCCGGTGGGACAGGGGAGAGGAGACCCAGTACTTC. Translated, it gives CASSRWDRGEETQYF. Variable domain in full (rest from reference TRBV7-3 and TRBJ2-5): GAGVSQTPSNKVTEKGKYVELRCDPISGHTALYWYRQSLGQGPEFLIYFQGTGAADDSGLPNDRFFAVRPEGSVSTLKIQRTERGDSAVYLCASSRWDRGEETQYFGPGTRLLVL.

The gene calls are TRBV14 and TRBJ2-7, with 7 bases lining up with TRBD1. The germline V gene encodes CDR1 SGHDN and CDR2 FVKESK. Trimming at V came to 4 bases and at J to 5 bases, leaving 14 bases not matched to a gene. The CDR3 consists of 16 residues. CDR3 loop: CASSRIDRDPRNEQYF. In nucleotides, the CDR3 is TGTGCCAGCAGCCGGATTGACAGGGACCCACGGAACGAGCAGTACTTC.

The J gene is TRBJ2-5, the V gene TRBV6-5; 8 nucleotides match TRBD1. The CDR3 is 14 residues long. V trimming: 6 bases; J trimming: 5 bases; junction bases outside the gene matches: 8. Germline-derived CDR1 and CDR2 are MNHEY and SVGAGI. CDR3 sequence: CASSPGGSWETQYF. The DNA for the CDR3 is TGTGCCAGCAGCCCAGGGGGCTCGTGGGAGACCCAGTACTTC.

This clone was seen a few times. V and J are TRBV2 and TRBJ2-1; tentatively, D is TRBD1 or TRBD2 (6 bases each). CDR1 and CDR2 (germline): SNHLY, FYNNEI. Trimming shortened V by 6 bases and J by 3 bases, and 18 bases separated the two germline ends. This CDR3 is 16 amino acids long. CDR3 in DNA: TGTGCCAGCAGGGAGGGGGGAGGAAGCCGCTACAATGAGCAGTTCTTC. Protein sequence: CASREGGGSRYNEQFF.